This entry features one TCR beta chain sequence. The antigen is not known. The sample is drawn from a study of OX40 agonist ivuxolimab in advanced cancers. Overall study: Partial responses were observed in three patients, of whom one had hepatocellular carcinoma and two had cutaneous melanoma. Study observations and caveats: At 0.1 to 3.0 mg/kg and by week 6, CD4+ and CD8+ T cells in the blood had expanded clonally. The study found that CD8+ T cells averaged more expanded clones than CD4+.

Autoimmune disease history or systemic immunosuppression meant exclusion. Germline values: CDR1 MGHRA, CDR2 YSYEKL. J lost 5 bases, V lost 1 base, and 18 bases had no gene match. The CDR3 covers 22 residues. Sequencing used immunoSEQ multiplex PCR; TCRdb keeps in-frame clones, though not all of them. The data contain approximately 61,000 clones, about 85% of them seen just once; the ten biggest clones take up 0.3% to 0.35%. This clonotype was obtained from an adult with an advanced solid tumor such as melanoma, head and neck, liver or kidney cancer. This material consisted of CD4+ or CD8+ T cells sorted from blood, taken in a trial of the OX40 agonist ivuxolimab. The chain uses TRBV4-1 and TRBJ2-1; 15 bases align to TRBD2. CDR3 protein: CASSQAPHRTSGGAALNNEQFF. The CDR3 DNA is TGCGCCAGCAGCCAAGCCCCTCACCGGACTAGCGGGGGGGCCGCTCTAAACAATGAGCAGTTCTTC.